The 19 T cell receptor beta chains below all came from one sample that was sequenced in a study of blood T cell repertoires in COVID-19. Clones were read by immunoSEQ multiplex PCR, and TCRdb kept only the in-frame ones, dropping some. The sample yields about 210,000 clones, about 86% seen once. The sequenced material came from PBMCs or T cells enriched from blood (not recorded which). The receptors here all came from a woman aged 25-40 years who had been exposed to COVID-19.

Only one count was recorded for this clone. The V gene is TRBV19, the J gene TRBJ1-5; 7 bases line up with TRBD1. Germline V gene sequence: CDR1 LNHDA, CDR2 SQIVND (reference sequence). CDR3 length equals 13 residues. The V segment lost 4 bases and the J segment 7 bases; nucleotides outside the gene matches: 4. For the CDR3, the DNA is TGTGCCAGTAGTAAAGGGGGCCAACAGCCCCAGCATTTT. Its protein product is CASSKGGQQPQHF.

The chain recombines TRBV6-4 with TRBJ1-1; D might be TRBD1 (6 bases). Deletions cut 2 bases from V and 4 bases from J, with 17 bases between. CDR1 is MRHNA and CDR2 is SNTAGT in the germline V gene. The CDR3 length is 16 residues. CDR3 region: CASSDPEGGSGTEAFF. The CDR3 DNA reads as TGTGCCAGCAGTGACCCAGAGGGGGGGTCGGGCACTGAAGCTTTCTTT.

The chain combines TRBV29-1 with TRBJ1-2; D gene uncertain. The CDR3 covers 12 residues. The germline V gene has CDR1 SQVTM and CDR2 ANQGSEA. V dropped 1 base and J dropped 2 bases, with 5 bases sitting between them. CDR3 sequence: CSVEGQNYGYTF. For the CDR3, the DNA is TGCAGCGTTGAAGGACAAAACTATGGCTACACCTTC.

This chain uses TRBV28 with TRBJ1-2, with 7 bases aligning to TRBD1. V lost 8 bases and J lost 2; bases outside the gene matches: 2. The CDR3 sequence is 12 residues long. Germline assignment: CDR1 MDHEN and CDR2 SYDVKM. This CDR3 is CASVTGNYGYTF. The CDR3 bases are TGTGCCAGCGTGACAGGGAACTATGGCTACACCTTC.

The J gene is TRBJ1-1, the V gene TRBV14, with D possibly TRBD1 on 5 matching bases. Per germline, CDR1 SGHDN and CDR2 FVKESK. The CDR3 is 15 amino acids. Trimming left V 0 bases short and J 0 bases short, with 8 bases between. CDR3 region: CASSQEWTMNTEAFF. For the CDR3, the DNA is TGTGCCAGCAGCCAAGAGTGGACAATGAACACTGAAGCTTTCTTT.

The chain employs TRBV3-1 (or the pseudogene TRBV3-2) and TRBJ2-7; a weak D match, TRBD2 (6 bases). V was pared by 4 bases and J by 6 bases, with 13 bases between. The CDR3 is made up of 13 amino acids. Per germline, CDR1 LGHDT and CDR2 YNNKEL (reference sequence). The CDR3 coding sequence is TGTGCCAGCAGCCGAGGAACGGGGGTCGAGCAGTACTTC. Amino acids: CASSRGTGVEQYF.

The chain carries TRBV6-1 and TRBJ2-2, with D tentatively TRBD2 (6 bases). V was trimmed by 3 bases and J by 9 bases, leaving 23 bases between them. CDR1 and CDR2 (germline): MNHNS, SASEGT. This CDR3 spans 17 amino acids. The CDR3 DNA reads as TGTGCCAGCAGTGAGTTCGGGAGTGGACATCGATCATGGGAGCTGTTTTTT. Its translation: CASSEFGSGHRSWELFF.

The chain combines TRBV5-1 with TRBJ1-1; D gene unclear. Germline CDR1 and CDR2: SGHRS and YFSETQ. There are 13 residues in the CDR3. V lost 0 bases, J lost 11 bases, and 14 bases lay in between. The CDR3 bases are TGCGCCAGCAGCTTGGGGCCCCAGGCACGGGCTTTCTTT. Translation gives CASSLGPQARAFF.

The chain recombines TRBV24-1 with TRBJ2-5, with 8 bases identical to TRBD2. Germline V gene sequence: CDR1 KGHDR, CDR2 SFDVKD. V shed 4 bases and J 4 bases; nucleotides not matched to a gene: 10. This CDR3 contains 16 residues. This CDR3 is CATSDPVAGGPETQYF. DNA for the CDR3: TGTGCCACCAGTGACCCTGTTGCGGGGGGTCCAGAGACCCAGTACTTC.

This sequence joins TRBV18 and TRBJ2-5, with 8 bases identical to TRBD1. The CDR3 has 17 amino acids. The trim removed 2 bases at V and 4 bases at J, leaving 12 bases unmatched. CDR1 and CDR2 (germline): KGHSH, LQKENI. The CDR3 protein is CASSPALGDRWGETQYF. CDR3 bases: TGTGCCAGCTCACCAGCGTTGGGGGACAGGTGGGGAGAGACCCAGTACTTC.

DNA of the CDR3: TGTGCCAGCAGCTTAGTCGGGGTTTCCACTGAAGCTTTCTTT. Its translation is CASSLVGVSTEAFF. This chain connects TRBV7-9 to TRBJ1-1; D remains unclear. This CDR3 is built from 14 residues. From germline, CDR1 is SEHNR and CDR2 FQNEAQ (reference sequence). Trimming stripped 1 base from V and 4 bases from J, with 10 bases between.

The chain joins TRBV10-1 to TRBJ1-4; possibly TRBD1 for D (5 bases). The germline V gene has CDR1 WNHNN and CDR2 SYGVQD (reference sequence). The length of the CDR3 is 15 residues. V lost 7 bases to trimming and J lost 7 bases, with 19 bases between them. The CDR3 loop reads CASIEPGLAFEKLFF. Here the CDR3 DNA reads TGCGCCAGCATTGAACCGGGACTGGCGTTTGAAAAACTGTTTTTT.

The rearrangement uses TRBV5-1 and TRBJ1-2; unclear D gene. Looked up from germline, CDR1 is SGHRS and CDR2 is YFSETQ. V gave up 6 bases and J gave up 1 base, with 13 bases separating them. The CDR3 spans 14 residues. The CDR3 is CASKERADNYGYTF. CDR3 nucleotide sequence: TGCGCCAGCAAGGAGAGGGCGGATAACTATGGCTACACCTTC.

This rearrangement joins TRBV11-1 to TRBJ2-5, with a weak D call TRBD1 (6 bases). V shed 6 bases and J shed 4 bases, with 12 bases lying between them. Germline loops: CDR1 SGHAT, CDR2 FQDESV (reference sequence). This CDR3 is 13 amino acids long. CDR3 nucleotide sequence: TGTGCCAGCAGATCAGGGGTGTCAGAGACCCAGTACTTC. Its translation: CASRSGVSETQYF.

The chain recombines TRBV7-9 with TRBJ1-1, with TRBD1 matching 7 bases. The CDR3 loop spans 13 amino acids. The V gene's germline CDR1 is SEHNR and CDR2 FQNEAQ (reference sequence). V lost 5 bases, J lost 4 bases, and 4 bases stayed unmatched. CDR3 sequence: CASSTGAGTEAFF. In DNA, the CDR3 is TGTGCCAGCAGCACAGGGGCGGGCACTGAAGCTTTCTTT.

The V call is TRBV30, the J call TRBJ1-6; TRBD1 is a possible D gene (6 bases). CDR1 and CDR2 (germline): GTSNPN, SVGIG (reference sequence). The CDR3 is made up of 14 amino acids. V lost 4 bases, J lost 9 bases, and 16 bases lay in between. The CDR3, as DNA: TGTGCCTGGACTCTACAGGGTTCCGGTTCACCCCTCCACTTT. Protein sequence: CAWTLQGSGSPLHF.

This chain uses TRBV27 with TRBJ1-6, with D possibly TRBD1 on 6 matching bases. This CDR3 region has 15 residues. Germline V CDR1 and CDR2: MNHEY, SMNVEV (reference sequence). Trimming removed 3 bases from V and 6 bases from J, with 12 bases in between. The CDR3 spells CASSLIGQFNSPLHF. The CDR3 DNA reads as TGTGCCAGCAGTTTGATAGGACAGTTTAATTCACCCCTCCACTTT.

The chain has TRBV27 and TRBJ1-4; D is undetermined. This CDR3 is built from 18 residues. CDR1 MNHEY and CDR2 SMNVEV come from the germline V gene (reference sequence). Trimming cost V 6 bases and J 3 bases, with 23 bases left between them. The CDR3 sequence is CASRALGVVSRANEKLFF. The CDR3, as DNA: TGTGCCAGCAGGGCCTTAGGTGTGGTCTCGAGGGCTAATGAAAAACTGTTTTTT.

The genes are TRBV6-6 and TRBJ1-1; maybe TRBD1 (5 bases). This CDR3 region has 12 residues. V lost 2 bases and J lost 6, with 7 bases in between. Germline CDR1 reads MNHNY; CDR2 reads SVGAGI (reference sequence). The chain's CDR3 is CASSYGRAEAFF. CDR3 nucleotide sequence: TGTGCCAGCAGTTACGGCAGGGCTGAAGCTTTCTTT.